Below are 5 T cell receptor beta chains sequenced from a single sample in a study of cytomegalovirus exposure and HLA in healthy donors. Both 60 Vbeta primers and 13 Jbeta primers went into the PCR. Sequenced by immunoSEQ multiplex PCR; TCRdb stores in-frame clones only, minus some. The sample holds around 190,000 clones, approximately 86% seen once. The sequenced sample consisted of PBMCs. These receptors came from a woman between 25 and 40 years old in good health and CMV-seronegative.

This clone was picked up a small number of times. The rearrangement joins TRBV29-1 to TRBJ1-2; TRBD1 agrees at 10 bases. The V gene's germline CDR1 is SQVTM and CDR2 ANQGSEA. V shed 6 bases and J 10 bases; nucleotides not matched to a gene: 8. The CDR3 is 12 residues long. CDR3 region: CSVAGTGDSYTF. CDR3 coding DNA: TGCAGCGTCGCCGGGACAGGGGATTCCTACACCTTC.

This sequence joins TRBV5-1 and TRBJ2-6, with D perhaps matching TRBD1 (6 bases). This CDR3 has 16 residues. CDR1 is SGHRS and CDR2 is YFSETQ in the germline V gene. Deletions cut 5 bases from V and 2 bases from J, with 14 bases between. CDR3 amino acids: CASRQDTGTGANVLTF. CDR3 sequence (DNA): TGCGCCAGCAGGCAAGACACAGGGACTGGGGCCAACGTCCTGACTTTC.

The chain is built from TRBV9 and TRBJ2-2, with TRBD2 identical over 7 bases. Trimming at V came to 5 bases and at J to 0 bases, leaving 13 bases not matched to a gene. The CDR3 runs 18 residues. Germline V gene lookup returns CDR1 SGDLS and CDR2 YYNGEE. The CDR3 protein is CASSPLGGLAPNTGELFF. CDR3 nucleotides: TGTGCCAGCAGTCCACTGGGAGGGCTAGCGCCGAACACCGGGGAGCTGTTTTTT.

The chain recombines TRBV5-1 with TRBJ2-7; TRBD2 matches at 11 bases. V lost 8 bases and J lost 6; bases outside the gene matches: 4. Germline CDR1 is SGHRS and CDR2 is YFSETQ. This CDR3 has 12 amino acids. CDR3 protein: CASSGGAGEQYF. The CDR3 coding sequence is TGCGCCAGTAGCGGGGGGGCCGGCGAGCAGTACTTC.

V usage is TRBV28 and J usage is TRBJ2-3; TRBD2 matches 10 bases. The CDR3 loop spans 17 amino acids. Trimming cost V 6 bases and J 2 bases; bases outside gene matches: 11. Looked up from germline, CDR1 is MDHEN and CDR2 is SYDVKM. The CDR3 is CASSIQSAGGYTDTQYF. In DNA form, the CDR3 reads TGTGCCAGCAGCATTCAATCAGCGGGAGGGTACACAGATACGCAGTATTTT.